In this sample, the clone carrying this TCR beta chain turned up a few times. Only in-frame clones appear in the TCRdb table, and some are missing; sequencing was by immunoSEQ multiplex PCR. The table has tens of thousands of clones, 94% seen once. This entry comes from a study of technical replicates of blood from several donors. The CDR3 totals 14 residues. Germline V gene lookup returns CDR1 SGHNT and CDR2 YYREEE (reference sequence). With 0 bases removed from V and 8 bases from J, the gap between germline ends came to 14 bases. The specimen was T cells isolated from PBMCs. This sequence was found in a human donor in good health. The V call is TRBV5-4, the J call TRBJ1-1; a weak D match, TRBD1 (6 bases). The CDR3: CASSLDPPGHEAFF. DNA of the CDR3: TGTGCCAGCAGCTTGGATCCCCCGGGACACGAAGCTTTCTTT. Using reference TRBV5-4 and TRBJ1-1 for the parts outside the CDR3, the full variable domain is ETGVTQSPTHLIKTRGQQVTLRCSSQSGHNTVSWYQQALGQGPQFIFQYYREEENGRGNFPPRFSGLQFPNYSSELNVNALELDDSALYLCASSLDPPGHEAFFGQGTRLTVV.